This T cell receptor beta chain was observed in a study of T cell repertoires in aging, cancer and after chemotherapy. The CDR3 is 14 residues long. Trimming took off 4 bases at V and 2 bases at J, with 12 bases between the two ends. From germline, CDR1 is SGHKS and CDR2 YYEKEE (reference sequence). TRB rearrangements spanning V, D and J were amplified using mixed TRB-A/B primers. A single record per CDR3 protein comes from TCRdb applying MiXCR to the multiplex PCR reads. The sample yields about 9,700 distinct CDR3 sequences, around 33% seen once. Amplification of TCR beta used genomic DNA extracted from peripheral blood.

Sequences were obtained from blood. This TCR derives from a human donor in good health. V usage is TRBV5-5 and J usage is TRBJ1-2; D is undetermined. CDR3 in amino acids: CASSMETINYGYTF. The DNA of the CDR3 is TGTGCCAGCAGCATGGAAACGATAAACTATGGCTACACCTTC.